This T cell receptor beta chain originates from a study of blood T cell repertoires in COVID-19. Looking at the study overall: The United States, Italy and Spain supplied acute and convalescent COVID-19 samples. Sample material is recorded as cDNA or gDNA derived from T cells, B-cell-depleted T cells, or PBMCs.

The study assigned cohorts using participant-reported clinical history. Study processing details: Quantification of nucleated cells was approximated via reference gene primer amplification. Some clones are missing from TCRdb's copy, which holds only in-frame ones; the method was immunoSEQ multiplex PCR. That table gives V, J and clone size, and the DNA gave D and trimming. Of some 490,000 clones detected, roughly nine tenths appear once; the ten largest clones hold approximately 8%. Germline CDR1 and CDR2: SGHDN and FVKESK. With 4 bases clipped from V and 8 bases from J, the junction kept 5 bases outside the gene matches. The CDR3 consists of 15 residues.

Sequencing input: PBMCs or T cells enriched from blood (not recorded which). The J gene is TRBJ1-4, the V gene TRBV14; TRBD1 agrees at 12 bases. This receptor was identified in a woman aged 55-70 years who had recovered from COVID-19. Here the CDR3 reads CASSPGQGAREKLFF. As DNA, the CDR3 is TGTGCCAGCAGCCCGGGACAGGGGGCGAGGGAAAAACTGTTTTTT.